This entry describes one TCR beta chain. Antigen specificity is unknown. Over 18 months, lack of ophthalmopathy progression marked Graves' hyperthyroidism as stable. About 10 ml of fresh peripheral blood supplied the PBMCs. This entry belongs to a study of T cells in Graves' hyperthyroidism and ophthalmopathy. Study findings and constraints: Most thyroid clonotypes expanded above 0.001 appeared in blood too.

It was RNA transcripts that yielded the amplified TCR beta CDR3 regions. HTBI primers were the set used in a first-round RT-PCR of the TCR CDR3. TCRdb re-analysed the multiplex PCR reads in MiXCR, keeping a single row per CDR3 protein. The table lists 480,000 or so distinct CDR3 sequences, 13% to 15% of them singletons. The germline CDR1 and CDR2 sequences are MGHRA and YSYEKL. CDR3 length: 12 residues. Between the trimmed V and J ends, which lost 0 bases and 5 bases, there was a span of 5 bases. The chain recombines TRBV4-1 with TRBJ2-7; D is unresolved. The sequenced sample was blood. The clonotype was recovered from a woman aged 18-35 years with Graves' hyperthyroidism. The CDR3 sequence: CASSQDGDEQYF. The CDR3 DNA reads TGCGCCAGCAGCCAAGATGGAGACGAGCAGTACTTC.